The sequence of this TCR beta chain was determined in a study of blood T cell repertoires in COVID-19. For the study at large: Some COVID-19 samples were acute and others convalescent; all came from the United States, Italy and Spain. Nucleic acid was either cDNA or gDNA, and it came from T cells, B-cell-depleted T cells, or PBMCs.

Authors' data handling: Nucleated cell number was recorded as an estimate derived from reference gene primer amplification. This table comes from immunoSEQ multiplex PCR, and its TCRdb copy is limited to in-frame clones, with some not included. V, J and clone size are those of that table, while D and trimming were read from the DNA. The sample yields 250,000 to 300,000 clones, 75% to 90% seen once. Per germline, CDR1 MDHEN and CDR2 SYDVKM. The CDR3 spans 13 residues. The trim removed 3 bases at V and 6 bases at J, leaving 5 bases unmatched. The rearrangement joins TRBV28 to TRBJ2-7, with TRBD1 identical over 7 bases. What was sequenced was peripheral blood. This sequence was found in a woman between 55 and 75 years old with acute or convalescent COVID-19. The CDR3 is CASSFTGVGEQYF. DNA of the CDR3: TGTGCCAGCAGTTTCACAGGGGTGGGCGAGCAGTACTTC. Using reference TRBV28 and TRBJ2-7 for the parts outside the CDR3, the full variable domain is DVKVTQSSRYLVKRTGEKVFLECVQDMDHENMFWYRQDPGLGLRLIYFSYDVKMKEKGDIPEGYSVSREKKERFSLILESASTNQTSMYLCASSFTGVGEQYFGPGTRLTVT.